These 27 T cell receptor beta chains share one sample of origin, sequenced in a study of neoadjuvant nivolumab and ipilimumab in lung cancer. Assay used: immunoSEQ multiplex PCR; TCRdb lists only in-frame clones, some missing. The sample includes 25,000 to 30,000 clones, 75% to 90% seen only once; the top ten take around 9.3%. The sequences come from tumor tissue, collected after neoadjuvant nivolumab, alone or with ipilimumab, at or shortly before surgery. Every receptor here comes from an adult with non-small cell lung cancer.

V is TRBV30 and J is TRBJ1-4; D perhaps matches TRBD1 (6 bases). Per the germline V gene, CDR1 is GTSNPN and CDR2 is SVGIG (reference sequence). Trimming cost V 3 bases and J 1 base, with 9 bases left between them. CDR3 length: 14 amino acids. CDR3 bases: TGTGCCTGGAGCAGGGGACGAACTAATGAAAAACTGTTTTTT. Amino acids: CAWSRGRTNEKLFF.

The V and J genes are TRBV18 and TRBJ2-7; maybe TRBD2 (5 bases). Germline values: CDR1 KGHSH, CDR2 LQKENI. CDR3 size: 13 residues. Trimming stripped 2 bases from V and 4 bases from J, with 9 bases between. The CDR3 DNA reads as TGTGCCAGCTCACCAGGGAGTGATTACGAGCAGTACTTC. Translating it yields CASSPGSDYEQYF.

CDR3 loop: CAWSLLAENYEQYF. The CDR3 DNA reads TGTGCCTGGAGTTTGCTAGCCGAAAACTACGAGCAGTACTTC. The chain carries TRBV30 and TRBJ2-7; TRBD2 might be the D (5 bases). V lost 2 bases to trimming and J lost 3 bases, with 14 bases between them. The CDR3 runs to 14 residues. CDR1 GTSNPN and CDR2 SVGIG come from the germline V gene (reference sequence).

This chain joins TRBV13 and TRBJ1-1; 7 bases agree with TRBD1. The CDR3 consists of 15 residues. The germline gives CDR1 PRHDT, CDR2 FYEKMQ (reference sequence). Losses at the gene ends were 4 bases for V and 0 bases for J; bases not matched to a gene: 5. The CDR3 DNA is TGTGCCAGCAGCTATGATACAGGGGTGAACACTGAAGCTTTCTTT. Protein product: CASSYDTGVNTEAFF.

V usage is TRBV18 and J usage is TRBJ2-2, with TRBD1 identical over 10 bases. This CDR3 is 15 amino acids long. The V gene end was trimmed by 5 bases and the J gene end by 4 bases; junction bases not matched to a gene: 4. Per germline, CDR1 KGHSH and CDR2 LQKENI. CDR3 sequence reads: CASSSGTGVTGELFF. As DNA, the CDR3 is TGTGCCAGCTCATCAGGGACAGGGGTCACCGGGGAGCTGTTTTTT.

V is TRBV14 and J is TRBJ1-2, with D unclear. This CDR3 region has 14 residues. CDR1 and CDR2 from the germline V gene are SGHDN and FVKESK. The ends were cut back, 4 bases at V and 8 bases at J, with 17 bases in the middle. CDR3 loop: CASSPQASPLGYTF. DNA of the CDR3: TGTGCCAGCAGCCCCCAGGCCTCTCCCCTCGGCTACACCTTC.

The chain is built from TRBV7-6 and TRBJ1-1; D unclear. V was cut by 1 base and J by 3 bases, with 12 bases left in between. CDR3 size: 15 residues. CDR1 and CDR2 from the germline V gene are SGHVS and FNYEAQ. In DNA form, the CDR3 reads TGTGCCAGCAGCTTAGTTAGCCCGGGTTACACTGAAGCTTTCTTT. Encoded protein: CASSLVSPGYTEAFF.

The chain uses TRBV25-1 and TRBJ2-5; possibly TRBD1 for D (6 bases). The CDR3 has 13 amino acids. The germline V and J ends were trimmed by 6 bases and 0 bases, with 8 bases remaining between them. Germline CDR1 and CDR2: MGHDK and SYGVNS. The CDR3 sequence: CASSRTDQETQYF. The CDR3 DNA is TGTGCCAGCAGCCGGACAGACCAAGAGACCCAGTACTTC.

The chain employs TRBV29-1 and TRBJ1-2; 7 bases match TRBD1. After removal of 5 bases from V and 8 bases from J, the junction contained 5 bases not matched to a gene. Per the germline V gene, CDR1 is SQVTM and CDR2 is ANQGSEA. The CDR3 contains 11 residues. The CDR3 DNA follows: TGCAGCGTTTGGGGGACAGAGGGCTACACCTTC. It is translated as CSVWGTEGYTF.

The J gene is TRBJ2-7, the V gene TRBV25-1; unclear D gene. Germline CDR1 and CDR2: MGHDK and SYGVNS. This CDR3 is built from 11 residues. The V gene lost 4 bases and the J gene lost 2 bases, with 3 bases spanning the gap. In DNA form, the CDR3 reads TGTGCCAGCAGTGGAACCTACGAGCAGTACTTC. Amino acid sequence: CASSGTYEQYF.

V is TRBV29-1 and J is TRBJ2-1, with D uncertain. This CDR3 has 13 residues. Germline V gene lookup returns CDR1 SQVTM and CDR2 ANQGSEA. V lost 3 bases and J lost 9, with 15 bases in between. This chain's CDR3 is CSVEQSFGVEQFF. The CDR3 nucleotides read TGCAGCGTTGAGCAGAGCTTTGGGGTTGAGCAGTTCTTC.

The chain joins TRBV11-2 to TRBJ1-5, with D hard to call. The CDR3 is made up of 13 amino acids. The germline V gene has CDR1 SGHAT and CDR2 FQNNGV. With 1 base removed from V and 7 bases from J, the gap between germline ends came to 8 bases. The CDR3 protein is CASSLGLGQPQHF. In DNA, the CDR3 is TGTGCCAGCAGCTTAGGACTGGGCCAGCCCCAGCATTTT.

This chain links TRBV27 with TRBJ1-2; D is perhaps TRBD1 (6 bases). CDR1 MNHEY and CDR2 SMNVEV come from the germline V gene (reference sequence). With 6 bases removed from V and 1 base from J, the gap between germline ends came to 15 bases. The CDR3 length is 15 residues. Here the CDR3 reads CASRGPGQRNYGYTF. CDR3 sequence (DNA): TGTGCCAGCAGGGGACCGGGACAACGTAACTATGGCTACACCTTC.

The chain carries TRBV9 and TRBJ2-7; D tentatively fits TRBD1 or TRBD2 (5 bases each). The germline CDR1 and CDR2 sequences are SGDLS and YYNGEE. The CDR3 totals 15 residues. Trimming took 0 bases from V and 0 from J, leaving 10 bases between them. The DNA for the CDR3 is TGTGCCAGCAGCGTAGGAGGGGAGTACTCCTACGAGCAGTACTTC. This gives the protein CASSVGGEYSYEQYF.

This clone came up once. The chain links TRBV5-1 to TRBJ2-3, with a tentative D call TRBD2 (5 bases). The germline V gene has CDR1 SGHRS and CDR2 YFSETQ. This CDR3 contains 16 residues. Trimming took 0 bases from V and 0 from J, leaving 11 bases between them. CDR3 sequence: CASSLVGRLSTDTQYF. The CDR3 nucleotides are TGCGCCAGCAGCTTGGTCGGCAGACTAAGCACAGATACGCAGTATTTT.

This chain uses TRBV12-5 with TRBJ1-2; D not resolved. This CDR3 has 13 residues. The V gene's germline CDR1 is LGHNT and CDR2 FRNRAP. Trimming pared 5 bases from V and 4 bases from J, leaving 11 bases between. The CDR3 here is CASGTGSIYGYTF. DNA of the CDR3: TGTGCTAGTGGTACCGGGTCTATCTATGGCTACACCTTC.

V is TRBV7-2 and J is TRBJ2-6; unclear D gene. V lost 7 bases and J 1 base, leaving 14 bases between the germline ends. This CDR3 has 16 residues. Germline V gene lookup returns CDR1 SGHTA and CDR2 FQGNSA. This CDR3 is CASTNFKGSGANVLTF. The CDR3 DNA follows: TGTGCCAGCACCAATTTCAAAGGGTCTGGGGCCAACGTCCTGACTTTC.

This rearrangement joins TRBV11-3 to TRBJ2-5; possibly TRBD1 for D (5 bases). Germline CDR1 reads SGHNT; CDR2 reads YENEEA. V gave up 5 bases and J gave up 3 bases, with 13 bases separating them. The CDR3 contains 14 residues. This chain's CDR3 is CASSARDREETQYF. CDR3 in DNA: TGTGCCAGCAGCGCCAGGGATAGGGAAGAGACCCAGTACTTC.

This chain uses TRBV7-2 with TRBJ2-7; possibly TRBD2 for D (5 bases). This CDR3 has 14 amino acids. The V gene's germline CDR1 is SGHTA and CDR2 FQGNSA. V lost 4 bases, J lost 2 bases, and 12 bases lay in between. CDR3 sequence reads: CASSSSGGPYEQYF. Here the CDR3 DNA reads TGTGCCAGCAGCTCCTCGGGCGGGCCCTACGAGCAGTACTTC.

The chain links TRBV10-3 to TRBJ1-2, with D maybe TRBD1 (6 bases). The V end was cut by 6 bases, the J end by 2 bases, with 16 bases between. The CDR3 runs to 15 residues. Germline V CDR1 and CDR2: ENHRY, SYGVKD. The CDR3 DNA is TGTGCCATCAGCTCAGGGGCCGCTCCCAACTATGGCTACACCTTC. It encodes CAISSGAAPNYGYTF.

The genes are TRBV7-6 and TRBJ2-1, with D tentatively TRBD2 (6 bases). The V and J ends lost 5 bases and 7 bases respectively, with 12 bases between them. The germline V gene has CDR1 SGHVS and CDR2 FNYEAQ. This CDR3 is 13 amino acids long. The chain's CDR3 is CASSVSGLNEQFF. The CDR3 DNA follows: TGTGCCAGCAGCGTGAGCGGGCTTAATGAGCAGTTCTTC.

The rearrangement links TRBV28 to TRBJ2-7; D ambiguous. V shed 4 bases and J shed 0 bases, with 10 bases lying between them. Per germline, CDR1 MDHEN and CDR2 SYDVKM. The CDR3 spans 14 residues. CDR3 nucleotide sequence: TGTGCCAGCAGTTCAGCCCCAAGCTCCTACGAGCAGTACTTC. Translation: CASSSAPSSYEQYF.

This chain links TRBV7-9 with TRBJ1-2; 8 bases are a match to TRBD1. The junction had 7 bases not matched to a gene; V was cut back by 5 bases and J by 2 bases. The CDR3 loop spans 15 amino acids. The germline gives CDR1 SEHNR, CDR2 FQNEAQ (reference sequence). The CDR3 reads CASSGDRGPNYGYTF. The CDR3, as DNA: TGTGCCAGCAGCGGCGACAGGGGACCAAACTATGGCTACACCTTC.

The J gene is TRBJ1-1, the V gene TRBV29-1; D perhaps matches TRBD1 (5 bases). This CDR3 comprises 12 residues. Germline CDR1 and CDR2: SQVTM and ANQGSEA. V dropped 4 bases and J dropped 4 bases, with 10 bases sitting between them. The CDR3, as DNA: TGCAGCGTTGTTGAGGGGAGCACTGAAGCTTTCTTT. This translates into CSVVEGSTEAFF.

The chain recombines TRBV18 with TRBJ1-1; D gene ambiguous. Germline V gene data show CDR1 as KGHSH and CDR2 as LQKENI. The V end lost 0 bases, the J end lost 0 bases, and 8 bases lay between the germline ends. This CDR3 is built from 15 residues. The CDR3 loop is CASSPPMRMNTEAFF. The CDR3 DNA follows: TGTGCCAGCTCACCACCGATGCGCATGAACACTGAAGCTTTCTTT.

The CDR3 DNA reads TGCGCCAGCAGCCGAGGGGGACAGGAGACATATGGCTACACCTTC. Translating it yields CASSRGGQETYGYTF. The gene calls are TRBV5-1 and TRBJ1-2; 8 bases fit TRBD1. The germline gives CDR1 SGHRS, CDR2 YFSETQ. The CDR3 is 15 amino acids. Losses at the gene ends were 4 bases for V and 5 bases for J; bases not matched to a gene: 10. The full variable domain, rest sourced from reference TRBV5-1 and TRBJ1-2, is KAGVTQTPRYLIKTRGQQVTLSCSPISGHRSVSWYQQTPGQGLQFLFEYFSETQRNKGNFPGRFSGRQFSNSRSEMNVSTLELGDSALYLCASSRGGQETYGYTFGSGTRLTVV.

The chain links TRBV30 to TRBJ1-5; D unclear. Germline CDR1 is GTSNPN and CDR2 is SVGIG (reference sequence). This CDR3 is 12 amino acids long. Trimming took off 0 bases at V and 9 bases at J, with 9 bases between the two ends. CDR3 nucleotide sequence: TGTGCCTGGAGTGTGACGATCGGGCCCCAGCATTTT. Translated: CAWSVTIGPQHF.